Below, one TCR beta chain is given with its context. Its target is unknown. The data were taken from a study of OX40 agonist ivuxolimab in advanced cancers. Study results and limitations: Low normalized T-cell clonal expansion was additionally recorded for some nonresponders.

Sequencing was performed with immunoSEQ multiplex PCR; in TCRdb, only in-frame clones are kept and a portion is missing. Among 80,000 to 100,000 clones listed, roughly nine tenths were seen once. Systemic immunosuppression or a history of autoimmune disease excluded patients. With 4 bases removed from V and 3 bases from J, the gap between germline ends came to 9 bases. Germline lookup yields CDR1 ENHRY and CDR2 SYGVKD. There are 13 residues in the CDR3. The specimen comprised CD4+ or CD8+ T cells sorted from blood, sampled in a trial of the OX40 agonist ivuxolimab. The TCR originated in an adult with an advanced solid tumor such as melanoma, head and neck, liver or kidney cancer. The chain links TRBV10-3 to TRBJ1-1; D is undetermined. CDR3 residues: CAISASLDTEAFF. CDR3 in DNA: TGTGCCATCAGTGCGTCCCTGGACACTGAAGCTTTCTTT.